This TCR beta chain appears in the sequencing data of a study of blood T cell repertoires in COVID-19. V shed 2 bases and J shed 0 bases, with 10 bases lying between them. Germline-derived CDR1 and CDR2 are SGHVS and FNYEAQ. The length of the CDR3 is 16 residues. TCRdb keeps only in-frame clones here, not all; method: immunoSEQ multiplex PCR. Among fewer than 70,000 clones listed, less than 90% were seen once. The gene calls are TRBV7-6 and TRBJ1-4; D is uncertain. Sequenced: peripheral blood. This TCR was recovered from a man over 45 with active COVID-19. DNA for the CDR3: TGTGCCAGCAGCTTAAACGTAGCAGCAACTAATGAAAAACTGTTTTTT. Its protein is CASSLNVAATNEKLFF.